Shown below are 32 T cell receptor beta chains from a single sample sequenced in a study of identical twins. From the 5' RACE reads, TCRdb called clonotypes with MiXCR, one entry per CDR3 protein. The sample contains more than 650,000 distinct CDR3 sequences, roughly 6% of which appear only once. Sequencing was done on a sample of naive T cells sorted from blood. The receptors derive from a young man in good health.

At least ten counts were recorded for this clonotype. The chain employs TRBV25-1 and TRBJ1-2, with D unresolved. V lost 5 bases and J lost 8, with 9 bases in between. The CDR3 is 11 residues long. Germline V gene lookup returns CDR1 MGHDK and CDR2 SYGVNS. The CDR3 region has the DNA TGTGCCAGCAGTACGAATTACGGCTACACCTTC. This encodes CASSTNYGYTF.

This clonotype showed up just a few times. The rearrangement links TRBV3-1 to TRBJ2-2, with TRBD1 as a possible D gene (6 bases). CDR3 length: 14 amino acids. Germline lookup yields CDR1 LGHDT and CDR2 YNNKEL (reference sequence). V was cut by 5 bases and J by 4 bases, with 11 bases left in between. In DNA form, the CDR3 reads TGTGCCAGCAGCTCCAAGGACAGCACCGGGGAGCTGTTTTTT. Encoded protein: CASSSKDSTGELFF.

This clonotype appeared many times. The CDR3 is CASSLAGQGRSNEKLFF. The CDR3 DNA is TGCGCCAGCAGCTTGGCGGGACAGGGACGATCTAATGAAAAACTGTTTTTT. The rearrangement joins TRBV5-1 to TRBJ1-4; TRBD1 matches at 9 bases. V dropped 0 bases and J dropped 3; count of bases not matched to a gene: 6. The germline V gene encodes CDR1 SGHRS and CDR2 YFSETQ. The CDR3 spans 17 residues.

This clonotype occurred a few times. The V gene is TRBV2, the J gene TRBJ2-1; 7 nucleotides line up with TRBD1. Losses at the gene ends were 6 bases for V and 3 bases for J; bases not matched to a gene: 8. Per the germline V gene, CDR1 is SNHLY and CDR2 is FYNNEI. CDR3 size: 15 residues. In DNA, the CDR3 is TGTGCCAGCAGAGGGGGCATTGGGGTCTACAATGAGCAGTTCTTC. Amino acid sequence: CASRGGIGVYNEQFF.

Comment on this clonotype: Given a much more abundant clone one base away, this may be a read error. This CDR3 is missing its conserved last phenylalanine or tryptophan, likely due to a read error. This chain links TRBV5-1 with TRBJ1-4; D not certain. The V gene lost 4 bases and the J gene lost 8 bases, with 12 bases spanning the gap. The CDR3 runs to 13 residues. Germline V gene sequence: CDR1 SGHRS, CDR2 YFSETQ. CDR3 sequence: CASSPGGREKLFL. The CDR3 DNA reads as TGCGCCAGCAGCCCCGGCGGACGGGAAAAACTGTTTCTT.

V is TRBV20-1 and J is TRBJ1-4; D gene ambiguous. V was shortened by 1 base and J by 7 bases, with 13 bases between the two germline ends. Germline V gene lookup returns CDR1 DFQATT and CDR2 SNEGSKA (reference sequence). CDR3 length: 14 residues. CDR3 nucleotide sequence: TGCAGTGCTAGAGGTTGGAGGGAAACTGAAAAACTGTTTTTT. Translation: CSARGWRETEKLFF.

This clonotype was counted many times. V usage is TRBV5-5 and J usage is TRBJ2-1; D call uncertain. CDR3 length: 13 amino acids. The germline V gene encodes CDR1 SGHKS and CDR2 YYEKEE (reference sequence). V shed 5 bases and J shed 10 bases, with 16 bases lying between them. CDR3 loop: CASSFQSSREQFF. As DNA, the CDR3 is TGTGCCAGCAGTTTCCAGAGCAGCCGGGAGCAGTTCTTC.

The V gene is TRBV6-8, the J gene TRBJ2-5; 8 bases map to TRBD1. The V gene end was trimmed by 6 bases and the J gene end by 2 bases; junction bases not matched to a gene: 11. The V gene's germline CDR1 is MNHGY and CDR2 SAAAGT. The CDR3 extends over 16 amino acids. CDR3 nucleotides: TGTGCCAGCAGCTTTCCCCTGACAGGGGCTCAAGAGACCCAGTACTTC. This encodes CASSFPLTGAQETQYF.

The chain has TRBV14 and TRBJ2-3, with 9 bases lining up with TRBD2. Germline values: CDR1 SGHDN, CDR2 FVKESK. The trim removed 2 bases at V and 6 bases at J, leaving 9 bases unmatched. This CDR3 is 16 amino acids long. The CDR3 reads CASSQLGLAGLDTQYF. DNA for the CDR3: TGTGCCAGCAGCCAATTAGGGCTAGCGGGACTGGATACGCAGTATTTT.

This clonotype was counted between two and nine times. The chain links TRBV6-5 to TRBJ2-7, with 8 bases identical to TRBD2. The CDR3 consists of 16 residues. Trimming removed 2 bases from V and 6 bases from J; junction bases left unmatched: 12. The germline V gene has CDR1 MNHEY and CDR2 SVGAGI. The CDR3 bases are TGTGCCAGCAGTTACCTCCTCGGGACTAGTCGGGGCGAGCAGTACGTC. It specifies CASSYLLGTSRGEQYV.

This rearrangement joins TRBV18 to TRBJ1-5; maybe TRBD1 (6 bases). This CDR3 spans 17 amino acids. V lost 1 base to trimming and J lost 2 bases, with 15 bases between them. CDR1 and CDR2 from the germline V gene are KGHSH and LQKENI. In nucleotides, the CDR3 is TGTGCCAGCTCACCACGGATGGGGGGCGAGGGCAATCAGCCCCAGCATTTT. It codes for CASSPRMGGEGNQPQHF.

This rearrangement joins TRBV7-9 to TRBJ2-1; no reliable D call. V was trimmed by 6 bases and J by 2 bases, leaving 11 bases between them. The CDR3 consists of 14 residues. The V gene's germline CDR1 is SEHNR and CDR2 FQNEAQ (reference sequence). The CDR3 DNA reads TGTGCCAGCAGAGGAAGCGCCACCTACAATGAGCAGTTCTTC. Translated: CASRGSATYNEQFF. Supplemented by reference TRBV7-9 and TRBJ2-1, the full variable domain reads DTGVSQNPRHKITKRGQNVTFRCDPISEHNRLYWYRQTLGQGPEFLTYFQNEAQLEKSRLLSDRFSAERPKGSFSTLEIQRTEQGDSAMYLCASRGSATYNEQFFGPGTRLTVL.

Many counts were recorded for this clonotype. The chain is built from TRBV5-1 and TRBJ2-2; either TRBD1 or TRBD2 may supply D (5 bases each). The CDR3 extends over 14 amino acids. Germline assignment: CDR1 SGHRS and CDR2 YFSETQ. V shed 2 bases and J shed 2 bases, with 7 bases lying between them. DNA of the CDR3: TGCGCCAGCAGCTTCGGGGCTAACACCGGGGAGCTGTTTTTT. Protein sequence: CASSFGANTGELFF.

In its sample, this clonotype was seen many times. The J gene is TRBJ2-1, the V gene TRBV4-1; TRBD2 aligns across 8 bases. Germline CDR1 is MGHRA and CDR2 is YSYEKL. CDR3 length: 16 amino acids. The ends lost 0 bases at V and 4 bases at J; junction bases unmatched: 5. The CDR3, as DNA: TGCGCCAGCAGCCAAGATACTAGCGGAGGATACAATGAGCAGTTCTTC. Its translation is CASSQDTSGGYNEQFF.

In this sample, this clonotype turned up many times. The chain carries TRBV10-3 and TRBJ2-2, with TRBD2 as a possible D gene (6 bases). CDR3 size: 13 residues. The V and J ends lost 6 bases and 4 bases respectively, with 9 bases between them. The germline gives CDR1 ENHRY, CDR2 SYGVKD. As DNA, the CDR3 is TGTGCCATCAGGGGGGACTCCACCGGGGAGCTGTTTTTT. Translated, it gives CAIRGDSTGELFF.

This clonotype was observed many times. The J gene is TRBJ2-7, the V gene TRBV7-2; D is possibly TRBD2 (6 bases). Germline CDR1 and CDR2: SGHTA and FQGNSA. V was pared by 1 base and J by 3 bases, with 7 bases between. The CDR3 has 13 residues. In DNA form, the CDR3 reads TGTGCCAGCAGCTTAGGGGGGGTCTACGAGCAGTACTTC. Translation gives CASSLGGVYEQYF.

This clonotype was counted only a few times. The gene calls are TRBV4-2 and TRBJ1-1; D may be TRBD1 (6 bases). This CDR3 has 15 amino acids. Germline CDR1 reads LGHNA; CDR2 reads YNFKEQ. V shed 3 bases and J shed 1 base, with 12 bases lying between them. CDR3 DNA sequence: TGTGCCAGCAGCCACCCATTACAGGGGAACACTGAAGCTTTCTTT. Its protein is CASSHPLQGNTEAFF.

The sample holds a few counts of this clonotype. V usage is TRBV7-9 and J usage is TRBJ2-1; 8 bases agree with TRBD2. The trim removed 8 bases at V and 3 bases at J, leaving 12 bases unmatched. Looked up from germline, CDR1 is SEHNR and CDR2 is FQNEAQ (reference sequence). The CDR3 totals 16 residues. The CDR3 nucleotides read TGTGCCAGCTCCCGATTAGCGGGGACAAACTACAATGAGCAGTTCTTC. Translation gives CASSRLAGTNYNEQFF. Full variable domain (missing parts from reference TRBV7-9 and TRBJ2-1): DTGVSQNPRHKITKRGQNVTFRCDPISEHNRLYWYRQTLGQGPEFLTYFQNEAQLEKSRLLSDRFSAERPKGSFSTLEIQRTEQGDSAMYLCASSRLAGTNYNEQFFGPGTRLTVL.

This clonotype was recorded many times. The CDR3 bases are TGCAGTGCCACCTACAGGCTCATGTACAATGAGCAGTTCTTC. Protein product: CSATYRLMYNEQFF. This chain links TRBV20-1 with TRBJ2-1; the D gene is possibly TRBD1 (5 bases). CDR3 length equals 14 residues. Deletions cut 6 bases from V and 4 bases from J, with 16 bases between. Germline-derived CDR1 and CDR2 are DFQATT and SNEGSKA (reference sequence).

This clonotype came up many times. The chain combines TRBV6-5 with TRBJ1-1; no firm D call. V was shortened by 4 bases and J by 6 bases, with 12 bases between the two germline ends. The CDR3 loop spans 13 amino acids. CDR1 is MNHEY, CDR2 SVGAGI, per germline. The CDR3 here is CASSSRSFAEAFF. DNA for the CDR3: TGTGCCAGCAGTTCCCGGAGTTTCGCTGAAGCTTTCTTT.

This clonotype showed up many times. The CDR3 DNA reads as TGCAGTGCTAGAGTAGCGGCAGATACGCAGTATTTT. Translating it yields CSARVAADTQYF. This chain joins TRBV20-1 and TRBJ2-3, with a possible D match to TRBD2 (6 bases). The CDR3 length is 12 residues. Germline V lookup: CDR1 DFQATT, CDR2 SNEGSKA (reference sequence). V gave up 1 base and J gave up 4 bases, with 6 bases separating them.

The chain has TRBV5-1 and TRBJ1-4, with a possible D match to TRBD1 (6 bases). Germline V CDR1 and CDR2: SGHRS, YFSETQ. There are 17 residues in the CDR3. The V end was cut by 4 bases, the J end by 5 bases, with 21 bases between. CDR3 sequence: CASSQSATAGENEKLFF. DNA for the CDR3: TGCGCCAGCAGCCAATCGGCTACGGCAGGGGAAAATGAAAAACTGTTTTTT.

This clonotype was seen ten or more times. The genes are TRBV7-9 and TRBJ2-3, with 8 positions matching TRBD1. In germline, CDR1 is SEHNR, CDR2 FQNEAQ (reference sequence). J gave up 1 base and V 3 bases, and 9 bases lay outside the gene matches. The CDR3 contains 17 residues. The CDR3 reads CASSFRLQGAGTDTQYF. The CDR3 DNA reads as TGTGCCAGCAGCTTTCGCCTGCAGGGGGCGGGCACAGATACGCAGTATTTT. The complete variable domain, with remaining parts taken from reference TRBV7-9 and TRBJ2-3, reads DTGVSQNPRHKITKRGQNVTFRCDPISEHNRLYWYRQTLGQGPEFLTYFQNEAQLEKSRLLSDRFSAERPKGSFSTLEIQRTEQGDSAMYLCASSFRLQGAGTDTQYFGPGTRLTVL.

This clonotype was detected many times. This rearrangement joins TRBV29-1 to TRBJ2-2; D unresolved. The V end lost 4 bases, the J end lost 1 base, and 10 bases lay between the germline ends. This CDR3 has 14 amino acids. CDR1 is SQVTM and CDR2 is ANQGSEA in the germline V gene. Here the CDR3 reads CSVVGSRNTGELFF. For the CDR3, the DNA is TGCAGCGTTGTAGGATCCAGGAACACCGGGGAGCTGTTTTTT.

The gene calls are TRBV5-1 and TRBJ1-1; D not resolved. Trimming cost V 5 bases and J 3 bases, with 14 bases left between them. From germline, CDR1 is SGHRS and CDR2 YFSETQ. The length of the CDR3 is 14 residues. CDR3 in amino acids: CASRFLLGYTEAFF. CDR3 DNA sequence: TGCGCCAGCAGATTCCTATTGGGGTACACTGAAGCTTTCTTT.

This clonotype has a count of ten or more. The genes are TRBV7-9 and TRBJ1-1, with D perhaps matching TRBD1 (5 bases). This CDR3 has 14 amino acids. Germline assignment: CDR1 SEHNR and CDR2 FQNEAQ (reference sequence). Trimming pared 7 bases from V and 4 bases from J, leaving 16 bases between. The CDR3 loop reads CASTPEGGTTEAFF. The CDR3 nucleotides are TGTGCCAGCACCCCTGAGGGAGGGACCACTGAAGCTTTCTTT.

This clonotype showed up many times. The chain is built from TRBV6-1 and TRBJ2-7; 13 bases line up with TRBD2. The J segment lost 1 base and the V segment lost 6 bases, leaving 6 bases of the junction unmatched. The CDR3 consists of 16 residues. Germline CDR1 and CDR2: MNHNS and SASEGT. CDR3 sequence reads: CASRAGLAGPSYEQYF. The CDR3 nucleotides are TGTGCCAGCAGAGCGGGACTAGCGGGACCTTCCTACGAGCAGTACTTC.

This clonotype was seen only a few times. This sequence joins TRBV5-1 and TRBJ2-2; D possibly corresponds to TRBD1 (6 bases). The germline CDR1 and CDR2 sequences are SGHRS and YFSETQ. V lost 0 bases to trimming and J lost 6 bases, with 15 bases between them. The CDR3 has 16 amino acids. The DNA of the CDR3 is TGCGCCAGCAGCTTGGACGGCAGGGGTTTTGCCGGGGAGCTGTTTTTT. This codes for CASSLDGRGFAGELFF.

This clonotype came up many times. The chain uses TRBV29-1 and TRBJ2-4; D is unclear. Germline V gene sequence: CDR1 SQVTM, CDR2 ANQGSEA. CDR3 size: 14 residues. Between the trimmed V and J ends, which lost 2 bases and 0 bases, there was a span of 8 bases. This CDR3 reads CSVESVLAKNIQYF. The CDR3 DNA sequence: TGCAGCGTTGAAAGCGTGTTAGCCAAAAACATTCAGTACTTC. The whole variable domain, filled in from reference TRBV29-1 and TRBJ2-4, reads SAVISQKPSRDICQRGTSLTIQCQVDSQVTMMFWYRQQPGQSLTLIATANQGSEATYESGFVIDKFPISRPNLTFSTLTVSNMSPEDSSIYLCSVESVLAKNIQYFGAGTRLSVL.

This clonotype was seen many times. The CDR3: CSAGPGSENTDTQYF. The CDR3, as DNA: TGCAGCGCGGGCCCGGGTAGCGAGAACACAGATACGCAGTATTTT. The chain uses TRBV29-1 and TRBJ2-3; perhaps TRBD2 as D (5 bases). V gave up 7 bases and J gave up 2 bases, with 19 bases separating them. Germline values: CDR1 SQVTM, CDR2 ANQGSEA. The CDR3 runs 15 residues.

V and J are TRBV19 and TRBJ2-5, with D perhaps matching TRBD1 (6 bases). Between the trimmed V and J ends, which lost 5 bases and 0 bases, there was a span of 16 bases. This CDR3 has 16 amino acids. Germline lookup yields CDR1 LNHDA and CDR2 SQIVND (reference sequence). The CDR3 DNA reads as TGTGCCAGTAGTGCAATGGGGACACCTGACCAAGAGACCCAGTACTTC. Protein product: CASSAMGTPDQETQYF.

There are many counts of this clonotype. The gene calls are TRBV4-3 and TRBJ2-2; TRBD2 matches 8 bases. After removal of 4 bases from V and 5 bases from J, the junction contained 12 bases not matched to a gene. CDR3 size: 17 residues. Germline CDR1 is LGHNA and CDR2 is YSLEER. The CDR3 nucleotides read TGCGCCAGCAGCCCGTGGGTTGCGGGAGGAGAAACCGGGGAGCTGTTTTTT. As protein: CASSPWVAGGETGELFF.